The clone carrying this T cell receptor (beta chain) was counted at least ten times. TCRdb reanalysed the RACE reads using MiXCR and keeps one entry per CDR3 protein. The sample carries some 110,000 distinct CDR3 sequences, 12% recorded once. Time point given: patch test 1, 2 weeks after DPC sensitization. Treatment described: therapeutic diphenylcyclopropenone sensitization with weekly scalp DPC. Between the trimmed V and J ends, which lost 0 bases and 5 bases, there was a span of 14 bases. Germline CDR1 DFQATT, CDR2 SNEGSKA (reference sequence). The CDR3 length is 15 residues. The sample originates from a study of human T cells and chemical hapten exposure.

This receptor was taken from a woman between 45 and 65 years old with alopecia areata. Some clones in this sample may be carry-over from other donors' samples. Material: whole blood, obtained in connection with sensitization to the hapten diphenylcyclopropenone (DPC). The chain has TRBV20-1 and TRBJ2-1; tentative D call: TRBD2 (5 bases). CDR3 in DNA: TGCAGTGCTAGAGATATCCGTCGAGGGAACAATGAGCAGTTCTTC. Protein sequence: CSARDIRRGNNEQFF.